These T cell receptor beta chains were read from a single sample in a study of vaccination and CD4 T cells after COVID-19. For these receptors, no antigen is known. From the PCR reads, TCRdb called clonotypes with MiXCR, one entry per CDR3 protein. The data contain fewer than 9,500 distinct CDR3 sequences, 50% to 70% of them singletons. Input material: CD4+ T cells from blood, cultured in vitro. The receptors shown here come from a human donor who had recovered from COVID-19. Each CDR3 is given with its conserved first and last residue. The order of the fields is V gene, D gene, J gene, CDR3 length, clone size, CDR3 DNA, CDR3 protein. The D gene is left open where the match is weak. Not all rows give a size; the values are once, few, many and, for expanded clones, a class.

V: TRBV7-3
D: TRBD2
J: TRBJ2-2
length: 15
size: NA
DNA: TGTGCCAGCAGCCCTTCGGGGGGGCAGACCGGGGAGCTGTTTTTT
CDR3: CASSPSGGQTGELFF

V: TRBV20-1
D: NA
J: TRBJ2-7
length: 11
size: NA
DNA: TGCAGTGCTAGGGGCAAAGGCGAGCAGTACTTC
CDR3: CSARGKGEQYF

V: TRBV24-1
D: NA
J: TRBJ1-5
length: 17
size: NA
DNA: TGTGCCACCAGGAGGGGCAGGGAGGTCCTCCACAATCAGCCCCAGCATTTT
CDR3: CATRRGREVLHNQPQHF

V: TRBV4-1
D: NA
J: TRBJ1-5
length: 14
size: NA
DNA: TGCGCCAGCAGCCAGACGGACAGCAATCAGCCCCAGCATTTT
CDR3: CASSQTDSNQPQHF

V: TRBV24-1
D: TRBD1
J: TRBJ1-3
length: 16
size: NA
DNA: TGTGCCACCAGTCCGGGACAGGGCTCAGCTGGAAACACCATATATTTT
CDR3: CATSPGQGSAGNTIYF

V: TRBV5-5
D: TRBD1
J: TRBJ1-1
length: 15
size: NA
DNA: TGTGCCAGCAGTGAACCGGGACAGGGTTGGACTGAAGCTTTCTTT
CDR3: CASSEPGQGWTEAFF

V: TRBV7-9
D: NA
J: TRBJ1-2
length: 14
size: NA
DNA: TGTGCCAGCAGCTTAGTCACAGGGACGGGGGGCTACACCTTC
CDR3: CASSLVTGTGGYTF

V: TRBV7-3
D: NA
J: TRBJ2-6
length: 18
size: medium-sized
DNA: TGTGCCAGCAGCTTACACGGGACGCCCGGGGCTGGGGCCAACGTCCTGACTTTC
CDR3: CASSLHGTPGAGANVLTF

V: TRBV7-2
D: NA
J: TRBJ1-2
length: 13
size: NA
DNA: TGTGCCAGCAGCAAGGGAATTAACTATGGCTACACCTTC
CDR3: CASSKGINYGYTF

V: TRBV18
D: NA
J: TRBJ2-3
length: 16
size: NA
DNA: TGTGCCAGCTCACCAACGGGACACCATAGCACAGATACGCAGTATTTT
CDR3: CASSPTGHHSTDTQYF

V: TRBV24-1
D: NA
J: TRBJ2-2
length: 15
size: NA
DNA: TGTGCCACCAGTGTCCGGGGACCTAAAAACGGGGAGCTGTTTTTT
CDR3: CATSVRGPKNGELFF

V: TRBV11-2
D: NA
J: TRBJ2-7
length: 11
size: once
DNA: TGTGCCAGCAGCCAACTCTACGAGCAGTACTTC
CDR3: CASSQLYEQYF

V: TRBV7-6
D: TRBD2
J: TRBJ2-7
length: 13
size: NA
DNA: TGTGCCAGCAGCCTCCACCGGGGGGTCGAGCAGTACTTC
CDR3: CASSLHRGVEQYF

V: TRBV6-1
D: NA
J: TRBJ2-7
length: 13
size: once
DNA: TGTGCTACGACGGCCGCGGTCTCCTACGAGCAGTACTTC
CDR3: CATTAAVSYEQYF

V: TRBV20-1
D: NA
J: TRBJ2-2
length: 15
size: NA
DNA: TGCAGTGCTAGAGATGTCGCCGTCGACACCGGGGAGCTGTTTTTT
CDR3: CSARDVAVDTGELFF

V: TRBV12-3/TRBV12-4
D: NA
J: TRBJ2-7
length: 16
size: NA
DNA: TGTGCCAGCAGTTTGGGGTGGGGGACTGTGTTCTACGAGCAGTACTTC
CDR3: CASSLGWGTVFYEQYF

V: TRBV6-1
D: TRBD1
J: TRBJ1-2
length: 16
size: once
DNA: TGTGCCAGCAGTGAATCCGGGACAGCGGATGGATATGGCTACGCCTTC
CDR3: CASSESGTADGYGYAF

V: TRBV7-9
D: NA
J: TRBJ2-5
length: 14
size: NA
DNA: TGTGCCAGCGAGTCGTTCGAGGGGGGAGAGACCCAGTACTTC
CDR3: CASESFEGGETQYF

V: TRBV20-1
D: NA
J: TRBJ2-7
length: 13
size: NA
DNA: TGCAGTGCTAGAGATCCAGGTTCCTACGAGCAGTACTTC
CDR3: CSARDPGSYEQYF

V: TRBV7-3
D: TRBD1
J: TRBJ2-2
length: 14
size: NA
DNA: TGTGCCAGCAGCTTACAGGGGGAATCCGGGGAGCTGTTTTTT
CDR3: CASSLQGESGELFF

V: TRBV5-1
D: NA
J: TRBJ1-4
length: 13
size: NA
DNA: TGCGCCAGCAGCCCGTTCCTAAATGAAAAACTGTTTTTT
CDR3: CASSPFLNEKLFF

V: TRBV6-1
D: NA
J: TRBJ1-1
length: 12
size: NA
DNA: TGTGCCAGCAGCCCCTTAAGACTTGAAGCTTTCTTT
CDR3: CASSPLRLEAFF

V: TRBV11-2
D: TRBD1
J: TRBJ1-1
length: 15
size: NA
DNA: TGTGCCAGCAGCTTAGTGGGACAGGGGGGGACTGAAGCTTTCTTT
CDR3: CASSLVGQGGTEAFF

V: TRBV6-1
D: NA
J: TRBJ2-2
length: 16
size: NA
DNA: TGTGCCAGCAGACGTACTAGGCCGGGGAACACCGGGGAGCTGTTTTTT
CDR3: CASRRTRPGNTGELFF

V: TRBV12-3/TRBV12-4
D: NA
J: TRBJ2-1
length: 13
size: few
DNA: TGTGCCAGCACCGTGGACAGTTACAATGAGCAGTTCTTC
CDR3: CASTVDSYNEQFF

V: TRBV18
D: NA
J: TRBJ2-2
length: 16
size: NA
DNA: TGTGCCAGCTCACCCAGGGATGTGATATATGGCGGGGAGCTGTTTTTT
CDR3: CASSPRDVIYGGELFF

V: TRBV27
D: NA
J: TRBJ1-6
length: 15
size: NA
DNA: TGTGCCAGCAGTTTATCGGGGCTTGGGAATTCACCCCTCCACTTT
CDR3: CASSLSGLGNSPLHF

V: TRBV7-2
D: NA
J: TRBJ2-7
length: 15
size: NA
DNA: TGTGCCAGCAGCTTAGCAAGCGGAAGCTCCTACGAGCAGTACTTC
CDR3: CASSLASGSSYEQYF

V: TRBV19
D: NA
J: TRBJ1-1
length: 16
size: NA
DNA: TGTGCCAGTAAGGAGCTGTCGTGGCTTATGAACACTGAAGCTTTCTTT
CDR3: CASKELSWLMNTEAFF

V: TRBV6-1
D: NA
J: TRBJ2-3
length: 17
size: few
DNA: TGTGCCAGCAGTGATAAAGGGGCTAGCGAAAAACTAGATACGCAGTATTTT
CDR3: CASSDKGASEKLDTQYF

V: TRBV24-1
D: NA
J: TRBJ1-5
length: 15
size: once
DNA: TGTGCCACTGCCTCGGGGCAGGGCGGGGGTCAGCCCCAGCATTTT
CDR3: CATASGQGGGQPQHF